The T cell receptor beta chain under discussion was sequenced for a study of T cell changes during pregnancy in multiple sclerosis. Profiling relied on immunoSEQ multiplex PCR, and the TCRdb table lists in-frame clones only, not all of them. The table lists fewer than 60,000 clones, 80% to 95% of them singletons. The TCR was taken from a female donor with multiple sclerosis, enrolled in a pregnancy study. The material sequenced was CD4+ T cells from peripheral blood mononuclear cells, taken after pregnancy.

The CDR3 DNA reads TGTGCCTGGAGTGTACCGACCCCCAGGAACCCTAACTATGGCTACACCTTC. This codes for CAWSVPTPRNPNYGYTF. This chain connects TRBV30 to TRBJ1-2; D gene ambiguous. The V gene lost 0 bases and the J gene lost 0 bases, with 17 bases spanning the gap. Germline CDR1 GTSNPN, CDR2 SVGIG (reference sequence). The CDR3 consists of 17 residues. The entire variable domain, with the rest obtained from reference TRBV30 and TRBJ1-2, is as follows: SQTIHQWPATLVQPVGSPLSLECTVEGTSNPNLYWYRQAAGRGLQLLFYSVGIGQISSEVPQNLSASRPQDRQFILSSKKLLLSDSGFYLCAWSVPTPRNPNYGYTFGSGTRLTVV.